These 24 T cell receptor beta chains came from one sample sequenced in a study of T cells in Graves' hyperthyroidism and ophthalmopathy. Amplified TCR beta CDR3 regions came from RNA transcripts. RT-PCR in the first round (using the HTBI primer set) targeted the TCR CDR3. TCRdb ran MiXCR on the multiplex PCR reads and lists one entry per CDR3 protein. The sample includes hundreds of thousands of distinct CDR3 sequences, less than 15% of them seen just once. The sequenced sample consisted of blood. The receptors originated from a woman in her late teens or twenties with Graves' hyperthyroidism.

The table lists this clonotype with many counts. This rearrangement joins TRBV27 to TRBJ2-1; 8 bases are shared with TRBD2. This CDR3 is built from 18 residues. From germline, CDR1 is MNHEY and CDR2 SMNVEV (reference sequence). V was pared by 2 bases and J by 6 bases, with 15 bases of the junction left unmatched. The CDR3 reads CASSLVSPTGLVGNEQFF. The CDR3 DNA sequence: TGTGCCAGCAGTTTAGTTTCCCCAACGGGACTAGTCGGCAATGAGCAGTTCTTC.

Ten or more counts support this clonotype. CDR3 bases: TGTGCCAGCAGCGCATTAGCGGGAACCGCAGATACGCAGTATTTT. It yields the protein CASSALAGTADTQYF. The genes are TRBV11-2 and TRBJ2-3, with 8 bases that match TRBD2. The V gene's germline CDR1 is SGHAT and CDR2 FQNNGV. With 5 bases clipped from V and 4 bases from J, the junction kept 8 bases outside the gene matches. CDR3 length equals 15 residues.

This clonotype was detected many times. V usage is TRBV5-1 and J usage is TRBJ2-2, with D possibly matching TRBD1 (6 bases). The length of the CDR3 is 15 residues. CDR1 is SGHRS and CDR2 is YFSETQ in the germline V gene. Trimming stripped 2 bases from V and 1 base from J, with 9 bases between. This chain's CDR3 is CASSFQGQNTGELFF. The CDR3 bases are TGCGCCAGCAGCTTCCAGGGACAGAACACCGGGGAGCTGTTTTTT.

The chain recombines TRBV6-5 with TRBJ2-7, with TRBD2 as a possible D gene (7 bases). Trimming took 8 bases from V and 1 from J, leaving 12 bases between them. In germline, CDR1 is MNHEY, CDR2 SVGAGI. The CDR3 contains 13 residues. This chain's CDR3 is CASGRGGSYEQYF. The CDR3, as DNA: TGTGCCAGCGGTAGGGGGGGTTCCTACGAGCAGTACTTC.

The chain is built from TRBV24-1 and TRBJ1-2, with D perhaps matching TRBD1 (5 bases). The germline V gene encodes CDR1 KGHDR and CDR2 SFDVKD. The CDR3 is 16 residues long. Trimming took 4 bases from V and 5 from J, leaving 19 bases between them. The DNA for the CDR3 is TGTGCCACCAGTGACATGGGTGGGACGGAGCCGTATGGCTACACCTTC. Encoded protein: CATSDMGGTEPYGYTF.

This clonotype has a handful of counts. The chain couples TRBV7-9 to TRBJ1-5; 7 bases fit TRBD1. The junction had 10 bases not matched to a gene; V was cut back by 1 base and J by 4 bases. Germline loops: CDR1 SEHNR, CDR2 FQNEAQ (reference sequence). This CDR3 spans 17 amino acids. CDR3 bases: TGTGCCAGCAGCTTAGGTCCAGGACAGGCAGGAAATCAGCCCCAGCATTTT. It yields the protein CASSLGPGQAGNQPQHF.

Ten or more counts support this clonotype. This chain connects TRBV7-9 to TRBJ2-5; the D is unclear. V lost 5 bases, J lost 4 bases, and 17 bases lay in between. The CDR3 totals 15 residues. The V gene's germline CDR1 is SEHNR and CDR2 FQNEAQ (reference sequence). The CDR3 protein is CASSPRGGRPETQYF. The CDR3 nucleotides read TGTGCCAGCAGCCCCCGCGGTGGGCGGCCAGAGACCCAGTACTTC.

This clonotype was recorded a few times. The chain carries TRBV10-3 and TRBJ2-7; the D gene is possibly TRBD2 (7 bases). V gave up 3 bases and J gave up 3 bases, with 12 bases separating them. Per germline, CDR1 ENHRY and CDR2 SYGVKD. CDR3 length: 14 residues. Here the CDR3 reads CAISDPGGSYEQYF. The CDR3 coding sequence is TGTGCCATCAGTGATCCGGGGGGCAGCTACGAGCAGTACTTC.

The table lists this clonotype with many counts. The CDR3 loop is CASSYSRGHNQETQYF. In DNA form, the CDR3 reads TGTGCCAGCAGCTACTCCCGGGGACACAACCAAGAGACCCAGTACTTC. This rearrangement joins TRBV11-2 to TRBJ2-5; possibly TRBD1 for D (6 bases). The germline gives CDR1 SGHAT, CDR2 FQNNGV. This CDR3 contains 16 residues. Trimming cost V 4 bases and J 0 bases, with 15 bases left between them.

This clonotype was seen repeatedly, ten times or more. The rearrangement joins TRBV12-3 or TRBV12-4 to TRBJ2-2, with TRBD2 matching 10 bases. V lost 8 bases to trimming and J lost 0 bases; unmatched junction nucleotides: 12. This CDR3 is 18 amino acids long. CDR3 region: CASLLPRLAGANTGELFF. The DNA of the CDR3 is TGTGCCAGCTTATTGCCTCGTCTAGCGGGAGCGAACACCGGGGAGCTGTTTTTT.

The chain combines TRBV5-1 with TRBJ2-1; TRBD1 agrees at 9 bases. The CDR3 covers 15 residues. CDR1 SGHRS and CDR2 YFSETQ come from the germline V gene. J lost 7 bases, V lost 3 bases, and 8 bases had no gene match. The CDR3 DNA is TGCGCCAGCAGCTGGGACGGGACAGGGAATAATGAGCAGTTCTTC. Translated: CASSWDGTGNNEQFF. Based on the CDR3 plus reference TRBV5-1 and TRBJ2-1, the full variable domain is KAGVTQTPRYLIKTRGQQVTLSCSPISGHRSVSWYQQTPGQGLQFLFEYFSETQRNKGNFPGRFSGRQFSNSRSEMNVSTLELGDSALYLCASSWDGTGNNEQFFGPGTRLTVL.

Of note for this clonotype: This may be a read error, as it is one base from a much larger clone. This chain connects TRBV30 to TRBJ1-1; D gene ambiguous. The germline gives CDR1 GTSNPN, CDR2 SVGIG (reference sequence). CDR3 length equals 14 residues. The CDR3 nucleotides are TGTGCCTGGAGCCCAACCACACTGAACACTGAAGCTCTCTTT. Translated, it gives CAWSPTTLNTEALF.

This clonotype was detected many times. At one end the junction does not follow the germline gene, possibly because of a read error. The J gene is TRBJ2-1, the V gene TRBV5-1; no clear D gene. Germline V gives CDR1 SGHRS, CDR2 YFSETQ. This CDR3 comprises 15 residues. The CDR3, as DNA: TGTGCCAGCAGCTTGGGCAGTTTCTCCTACAATGAGCAGTTCTTC. This codes for CASSLGSFSYNEQFF.

This clonotype has a handful of counts. The V and J genes are TRBV12-3 or TRBV12-4 and TRBJ1-4; 8 nucleotides align to TRBD1. This CDR3 contains 18 residues. V shed 3 bases and J 7 bases; nucleotides not matched to a gene: 16. The CDR3 loop is CASSFPRAGGLNSEKLFF. Here the CDR3 DNA reads TGTGCCAGCAGTTTTCCCCGAGCAGGGGGCTTAAATAGTGAAAAACTGTTTTTT.

This clonotype has ten or more counts. The rearrangement uses TRBV7-2 and TRBJ1-2; D gene ambiguous. The V end lost 5 bases, the J end lost 2 bases, and 6 bases lay between the germline ends. The CDR3 extends over 12 amino acids. Germline V CDR1 and CDR2: SGHTA, FQGNSA. As DNA, the CDR3 is TGTGCCAGCAGCCGAGAGAACTATGGCTACACCTTC. This gives the protein CASSRENYGYTF. Full variable domain (outside the CDR3, taken from reference TRBV7-2 and TRBJ1-2): GAGVSQSPSNKVTEKGKDVELRCDPISGHTALYWYRQSLGQGLEFLIYFQGNSAPDKSGLPSDRFSAERTGGSVSTLTIQRTQQEDSAVYLCASSRENYGYTFGSGTRLTVV.

The chain uses TRBV7-8 and TRBJ2-5, with unresolved D. Germline V gene sequence: CDR1 SGHVS, CDR2 FQNEAQ. The CDR3 is 17 residues long. Trimming took off 2 bases at V and 2 bases at J, with 18 bases between the two ends. As DNA, the CDR3 is TGTGCCAGCAGCTTATTGTTGTCGTGGGCTACACAAGAGACCCAGTACTTC. Its translation is CASSLLLSWATQETQYF.

V is TRBV2 and J is TRBJ1-3, with TRBD1 as a possible D gene (6 bases). V was pared by 7 bases and J by 2 bases, with 15 bases between. Germline values: CDR1 SNHLY, CDR2 FYNNEI. This CDR3 is built from 15 residues. CDR3 in amino acids: CASNTPGETGNTIYF. CDR3 bases: TGTGCCAGCAATACCCCAGGGGAGACTGGAAACACCATATATTTT.

This clonotype was observed a handful of times. V usage is TRBV12-3 or TRBV12-4 and J usage is TRBJ2-2; 13 bases fit TRBD2. With V trimmed by 6 bases and J by 0 bases, 13 bases remained unmatched. This CDR3 contains 20 residues. The CDR3 loop is CASRSTGLAGEGTNTGELFF. CDR3 sequence (DNA): TGTGCCAGCAGATCCACCGGACTAGCGGGAGAAGGAACGAACACCGGGGAGCTGTTTTTT.

This clonotype was recorded at least ten times. The chain employs TRBV5-1 and TRBJ2-7, with TRBD1 identical over 7 bases. Trimming removed 6 bases from V and 0 bases from J; junction bases left unmatched: 9. The germline CDR1 and CDR2 sequences are SGHRS and YFSETQ. This CDR3 region has 15 residues. In nucleotides, the CDR3 is TGCGCCAGCAAAGGGGGCACTCTACACTCCTACGAGCAGTACTTC. Translated, it gives CASKGGTLHSYEQYF.

The J gene is TRBJ2-2, the V gene TRBV29-1; possible D gene TRBD1, 6 bases. Germline CDR1 is SQVTM and CDR2 is ANQGSEA. The CDR3 consists of 13 residues. Between the trimmed V and J ends, which lost 4 bases and 0 bases, there was a span of 6 bases. The DNA for the CDR3 is TGCAGCGTTGGACAGGCGAACACCGGGGAGCTGTTTTTT. This encodes CSVGQANTGELFF.

The chain carries TRBV28 and TRBJ2-3; D is unresolved. V gave up 5 bases and J gave up 3 bases, with 15 bases separating them. Germline V lookup: CDR1 MDHEN, CDR2 SYDVKM. The CDR3 loop spans 15 amino acids. DNA of the CDR3: TGTGCCAGCAGTATGGCAGGTGGATCGACAGATACGCAGTATTTT. Its translation: CASSMAGGSTDTQYF.

The chain joins TRBV19 to TRBJ2-3; 8 positions match TRBD2. V was pared by 6 bases and J by 2 bases, with 4 bases of the junction left unmatched. There are 14 residues in the CDR3. Germline V CDR1 and CDR2: LNHDA, SQIVND (reference sequence). The CDR3 sequence: CASRREATTDTQYF. In DNA form, the CDR3 reads TGTGCCAGTAGGCGGGAGGCAACCACAGATACGCAGTATTTT.

This chain uses TRBV6-1 with TRBJ2-7; 7 positions match TRBD1. CDR1 MNHNS and CDR2 SASEGT come from the germline V gene. CDR3 length: 14 residues. Unmatched junction bases numbered 8, after V lost 6 bases and J lost 3 bases. CDR3 residues: CASSPGTAYYEQYF. The CDR3, as DNA: TGTGCCAGCAGCCCCGGGACAGCCTACTACGAGCAGTACTTC.

This clonotype was counted only a few times. V is TRBV3-1 and J is TRBJ2-5; TRBD2 aligns across 7 bases. J lost 5 bases, V lost 0 bases, and 15 bases had no gene match. Germline values: CDR1 LGHDT, CDR2 YNNKEL (reference sequence). CDR3 length: 18 amino acids. CDR3 in DNA: TGTGCCAGCAGCCAAGAAGAGGCCTGGGCGGGAGTCGGGGAGACCCAGTACTTC. Its translation is CASSQEEAWAGVGETQYF.